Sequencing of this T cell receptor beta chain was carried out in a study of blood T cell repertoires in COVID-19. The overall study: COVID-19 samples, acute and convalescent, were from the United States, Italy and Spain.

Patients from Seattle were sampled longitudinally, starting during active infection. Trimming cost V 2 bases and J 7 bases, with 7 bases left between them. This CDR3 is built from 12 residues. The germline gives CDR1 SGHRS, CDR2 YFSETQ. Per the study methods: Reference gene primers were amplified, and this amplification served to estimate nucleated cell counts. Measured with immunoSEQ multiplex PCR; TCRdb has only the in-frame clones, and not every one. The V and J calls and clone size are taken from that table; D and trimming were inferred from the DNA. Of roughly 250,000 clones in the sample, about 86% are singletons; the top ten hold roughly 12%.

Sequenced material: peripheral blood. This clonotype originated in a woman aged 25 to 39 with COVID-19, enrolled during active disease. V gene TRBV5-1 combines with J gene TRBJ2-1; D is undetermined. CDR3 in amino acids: CASSFNGNEQFF. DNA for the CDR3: TGCGCCAGCAGCTTTAACGGGAATGAGCAGTTCTTC. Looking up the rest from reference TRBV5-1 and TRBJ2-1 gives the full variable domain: KAGVTQTPRYLIKTRGQQVTLSCSPISGHRSVSWYQQTPGQGLQFLFEYFSETQRNKGNFPGRFSGRQFSNSRSEMNVSTLELGDSALYLCASSFNGNEQFFGPGTRLTVL.